The next 17 T cell receptor beta chains were all read from a single sample in a study of T cell changes during pregnancy in multiple sclerosis. The repertoire was sequenced with immunoSEQ multiplex PCR; TCRdb's copy has only in-frame clones and lacks some. The data show about 32,000 clones, with approximately 90% seen just once and over 8.5% held by the top ten. The sequences come from CD8+ T cells from peripheral blood mononuclear cells, collected in the third trimester of pregnancy. The receptor source for this set is a female donor with multiple sclerosis, enrolled in a pregnancy study.

CDR3 in amino acids: CASSLYSGNTGELFF. The CDR3 DNA reads as TGTGCCAGCAGCTTATATTCGGGAAACACCGGGGAGCTGTTTTTT. The V and J genes are TRBV7-8 and TRBJ2-2, with D possibly being TRBD2 (5 bases). Germline V gene data show CDR1 as SGHVS and CDR2 as FQNEAQ. This CDR3 has 15 amino acids. V was shortened by 2 bases and J by 2 bases, with 9 bases between the two germline ends.

This clone was seen once. The V gene is TRBV7-9, the J gene TRBJ1-4; 8 positions agree with TRBD1. This CDR3 is 16 amino acids long. CDR1 and CDR2 from the germline V gene are SEHNR and FQNEAQ (reference sequence). J was trimmed by 8 bases and V by 5 bases; bases with no gene match: 13. The chain's CDR3 is CASSHTRQGKHEKLFF. The CDR3 nucleotides read TGTGCCAGCAGCCACACACGACAGGGGAAACACGAAAAACTGTTTTTT.

The gene calls are TRBV9 and TRBJ2-1; TRBD1 might be the D (5 bases). Between the trimmed V and J ends, which lost 0 bases and 8 bases, there was a span of 21 bases. CDR1 and CDR2 (germline): SGDLS, YYNGEE. The CDR3 is 17 residues long. CDR3 region: CASSVVPGLRPSHEQFF. The CDR3 DNA is TGTGCCAGCAGCGTAGTTCCAGGGCTACGACCCTCCCATGAGCAGTTCTTC.

A single count supports this clone. The chain combines TRBV7-6 with TRBJ2-2; tentatively, D is TRBD2 (6 bases). The germline V gene encodes CDR1 SGHVS and CDR2 FNYEAQ. Trimming removed 0 bases from V and 7 bases from J, with 12 bases in between. The CDR3 covers 15 residues. The CDR3 is CASSLAGGGIGELFF. CDR3 DNA sequence: TGTGCCAGCAGCTTAGCAGGAGGAGGGATCGGGGAGCTGTTTTTT.

V is TRBV30 and J is TRBJ2-1; maybe TRBD2 (5 bases). This CDR3 has 12 amino acids. V was trimmed by 0 bases and J by 8 bases, leaving 8 bases between them. The germline gives CDR1 GTSNPN, CDR2 SVGIG (reference sequence). CDR3 nucleotides: TGTGCCTGGAGTGTGGGGAGTGATGAGCAGTTCTTC. This codes for CAWSVGSDEQFF.

The count of this clone is one. The chain carries TRBV7-9 and TRBJ2-7; maybe TRBD2 (5 bases). The CDR3 runs 13 residues. The germline V and J ends were trimmed by 3 bases and 3 bases, with 9 bases remaining between them. Germline CDR1 is SEHNR and CDR2 is FQNEAQ (reference sequence). The CDR3 coding sequence is TGTGCCAGCAGCTTCGGAGGTTTCTACGAGCAGTACTTC. Its translation is CASSFGGFYEQYF.

In nucleotides, the CDR3 is TGTGCCAGCAGCCAAGACCCTCTTGAGCAGTACTTC. Protein product: CASSQDPLEQYF. The chain links TRBV4-2 to TRBJ2-7; D gene uncertain. V dropped 0 bases and J dropped 7 bases, with 7 bases sitting between them. Germline V gene lookup returns CDR1 LGHNA and CDR2 YNFKEQ. This CDR3 is 12 amino acids long.

The sample holds a few counts of this clone. V is TRBV2 and J is TRBJ1-5, with TRBD1 identical over 8 bases. Looked up from germline, CDR1 is SNHLY and CDR2 is FYNNEI. The CDR3 runs to 13 residues. With V trimmed by 8 bases and J by 4 bases, 4 bases remained unmatched. CDR3: CASSGTGNQPQHF. DNA of the CDR3: TGTGCCAGCTCCGGGACAGGTAATCAGCCCCAGCATTTT. The whole variable domain, filled in from reference TRBV2 and TRBJ1-5, reads EPEVTQTPSHQVTQMGQEVILRCVPISNHLYFYWYRQILGQKVEFLVSFYNNEISEKSEIFDDQFSVERPDGSNFTLKIRSTKLEDSAMYFCASSGTGNQPQHFGDGTRLSIL.

The chain joins TRBV6-1 to TRBJ1-3; no firm D call. Germline V gene sequence: CDR1 MNHNS, CDR2 SASEGT. V shed 7 bases and J shed 0 bases, with 13 bases lying between them. This CDR3 comprises 15 residues. The CDR3 region has the DNA TGTGCCAGCAAAGTGGCACCGCTCTCTGGAAACACCATATATTTT. Translation gives CASKVAPLSGNTIYF.

The V call is TRBV15, the J call TRBJ2-1, with D perhaps TRBD2 (5 bases). Germline lookup yields CDR1 LNHNV and CDR2 YYDKDF (reference sequence). The CDR3 extends over 15 amino acids. V was pared by 6 bases and J by 6 bases, with 18 bases between. CDR3 protein: CATRPSLWSSNEQFF. In nucleotides, the CDR3 is TGTGCCACCAGACCTAGCCTGTGGAGCTCCAATGAGCAGTTCTTC.

J is TRBJ2-5 and V is TRBV6-1; the match to TRBD1 covers 7 bases. This CDR3 has 16 amino acids. V trimming: 1 base; J trimming: 4 bases; junction bases outside the gene matches: 9. Germline V gives CDR1 MNHNS, CDR2 SASEGT. The CDR3 loop is CASSEVPGTVIETQYF. In DNA, the CDR3 is TGTGCCAGCAGTGAAGTCCCCGGGACAGTAATAGAGACCCAGTACTTC.

By sample fraction, this clone is medium-sized. The CDR3 sequence is CASSQELAGVWDEQYF. The CDR3 DNA follows: TGTGCCAGCAGCCAGGAACTAGCGGGAGTTTGGGACGAGCAGTACTTC. The chain has TRBV4-2 and TRBJ2-7; TRBD2 aligns across 11 bases. CDR3 length: 16 residues. With 3 bases clipped from V and 5 bases from J, the junction kept 9 bases outside the gene matches. Germline values: CDR1 LGHNA, CDR2 YNFKEQ.

V is TRBV10-2 and J is TRBJ1-2; 7 bases agree with TRBD1. The germline V gene encodes CDR1 WSHSY and CDR2 SAAADI. Trimming removed 0 bases from V and 4 bases from J; junction bases left unmatched: 8. The CDR3 runs 16 residues. The CDR3 DNA sequence: TGCGCCAGCAGTGAGTCGGAGACAGGGTGGACCTATGGCTACACCTTC. Translated, it gives CASSESETGWTYGYTF.

J is TRBJ2-7 and V is TRBV6-1, with TRBD1 matching 9 bases. V was clipped by 3 bases and J by 5 bases; unmatched bases: 5. CDR3 size: 14 residues. Per the germline V gene, CDR1 is MNHNS and CDR2 is SASEGT. This chain's CDR3 is CASSDTGGANEQYF. The CDR3 coding sequence is TGTGCCAGCAGTGATACAGGGGGCGCGAACGAGCAGTACTTC.

This clone ranks as medium-sized. The V and J genes are TRBV4-2 and TRBJ2-7, with TRBD2 matching 9 bases. The CDR3 is 16 amino acids. Germline V gene sequence: CDR1 LGHNA, CDR2 YNFKEQ. The V and J ends lost 0 bases and 1 base, in that order; junction bases with no gene match: 4. The CDR3 DNA follows: TGTGCCAGCAGCCAAGAGCCTAGCGGGGAATCCTACGAGCAGTACTTC. Its translation: CASSQEPSGESYEQYF.

This clone was counted a few times. The chain has TRBV11-2 and TRBJ2-1; TRBD1 matches 10 bases. CDR1 and CDR2 (germline): SGHAT, FQNNGV. This CDR3 is 14 amino acids long. V shed 3 bases, J shed 10 bases, and the junction held 6 bases outside the gene matches. Here the CDR3 DNA reads TGTGCCAGCAGCTTTGGGACAGGGGCGTACGAGCAGTTCTTC. It yields the protein CASSFGTGAYEQFF.

This clone was recorded once. The chain employs TRBV28 and TRBJ2-7, with D unresolved. Germline loops: CDR1 MDHEN, CDR2 SYDVKM. CDR3 length equals 12 residues. V was trimmed by 5 bases and J by 7 bases, leaving 12 bases between them. The CDR3 sequence is CASSQSYQEQYF. In DNA form, the CDR3 reads TGTGCCAGCAGTCAAAGCTATCAAGAGCAGTACTTC.